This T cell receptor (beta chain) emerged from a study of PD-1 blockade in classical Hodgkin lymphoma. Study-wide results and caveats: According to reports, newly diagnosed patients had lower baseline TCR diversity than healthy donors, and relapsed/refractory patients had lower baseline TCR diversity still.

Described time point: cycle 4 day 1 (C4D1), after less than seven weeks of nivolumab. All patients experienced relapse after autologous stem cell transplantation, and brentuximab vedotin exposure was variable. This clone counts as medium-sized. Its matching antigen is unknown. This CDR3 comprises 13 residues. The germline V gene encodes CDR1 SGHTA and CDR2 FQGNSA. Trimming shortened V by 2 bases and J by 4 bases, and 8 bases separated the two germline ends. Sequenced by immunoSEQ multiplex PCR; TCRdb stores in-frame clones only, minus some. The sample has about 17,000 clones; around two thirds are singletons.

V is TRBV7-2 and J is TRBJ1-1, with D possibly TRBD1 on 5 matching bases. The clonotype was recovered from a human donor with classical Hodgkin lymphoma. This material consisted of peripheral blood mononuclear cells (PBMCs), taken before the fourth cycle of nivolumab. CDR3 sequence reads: CASSLRRGTEAFF. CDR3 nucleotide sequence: TGTGCCAGCAGCTTAAGAAGGGGCACTGAAGCTTTCTTT.